One T cell receptor beta chain is described in this entry. The germline V gene encodes CDR1 KGHSH and CDR2 LQKENI. V lost 8 bases, J lost 3 bases, and 17 bases lay in between. This CDR3 is built from 14 residues. This entry belongs to a study of blood T cell repertoires in COVID-19. At the level of the study: The United States, Italy and Spain supplied acute and convalescent COVID-19 samples.

During active infection, Seattle patients enrolled and were then monitored through disease. The protocol was immunoSEQ multiplex PCR, while the TCRdb copy is restricted to in-frame clones and leaves out a portion. The sample lists some 300,000 clones, 70% to 90% occurring once. The chain uses TRBV18 and TRBJ2-7, with D possibly matching TRBD1 (5 bases). The sequence was obtained from a woman between 65 and 79 years old with COVID-19, enrolled during active disease. The specimen was peripheral blood. The CDR3 DNA follows: TGTGCCAGCGCCCAAGGGGTGGCGGACTACGAGCAGTACTTC. Amino acid sequence: CASAQGVADYEQYF.